This TCR beta chain stems from a study of cytomegalovirus exposure and HLA in healthy donors. Findings of the study overall: Association with HLA alleles at 0.05 false discovery rate was found for 15,000 or so TCR beta sequences in a later analysis. An analysis done earlier found most TCR beta V segments productive about 87% or about 30% of the time. Among donors in an Asian-associated ancestry cluster, a later analysis reportedly found fewer N-insertions than the roughly 610-donor mean.

Germline V gene data show CDR1 as LNHDA and CDR2 as SQIVND (reference sequence). The CDR3 length is 15 residues. The V and J ends lost 4 bases and 4 bases, in that order; junction bases with no gene match: 7. Details on this clone: The antigen is undetermined.

Although they were nominally healthy when sampled, donors likely had unrecorded immune exposures. The primer mix had 60 Vbeta and 13 Jbeta primers. Measured with immunoSEQ multiplex PCR; TCRdb has only the in-frame clones, and not every one. The sample lists about 73,000 clones, about 75% occurring once. The clonotype comes from a man aged 65 to 79 in good health and CMV-seronegative. Sequenced: PBMCs. The gene calls are TRBV19 and TRBJ2-1, with TRBD1 identical over 7 bases. The CDR3 sequence: CASSKRGRQYNEQFF. The CDR3 nucleotides are TGTGCCAGTAGTAAAAGGGGGCGTCAATACAATGAGCAGTTCTTC.